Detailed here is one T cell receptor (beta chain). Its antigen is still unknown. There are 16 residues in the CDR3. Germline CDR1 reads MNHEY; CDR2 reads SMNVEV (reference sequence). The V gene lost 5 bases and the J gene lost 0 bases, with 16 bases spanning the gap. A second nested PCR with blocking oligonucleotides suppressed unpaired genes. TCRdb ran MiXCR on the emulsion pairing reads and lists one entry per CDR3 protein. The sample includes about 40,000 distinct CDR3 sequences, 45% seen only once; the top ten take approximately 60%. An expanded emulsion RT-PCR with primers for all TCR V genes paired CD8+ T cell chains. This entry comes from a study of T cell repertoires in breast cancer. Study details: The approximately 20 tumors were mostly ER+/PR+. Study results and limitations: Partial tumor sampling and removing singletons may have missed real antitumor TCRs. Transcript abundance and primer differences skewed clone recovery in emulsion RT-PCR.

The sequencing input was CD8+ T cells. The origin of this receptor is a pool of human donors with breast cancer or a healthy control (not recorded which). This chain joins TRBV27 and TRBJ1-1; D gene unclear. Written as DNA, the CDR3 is TGTGCCAGCAGTCTTTTACAGATGCGGGTGAACACTGAAGCTTTCTTT. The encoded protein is CASSLLQMRVNTEAFF.